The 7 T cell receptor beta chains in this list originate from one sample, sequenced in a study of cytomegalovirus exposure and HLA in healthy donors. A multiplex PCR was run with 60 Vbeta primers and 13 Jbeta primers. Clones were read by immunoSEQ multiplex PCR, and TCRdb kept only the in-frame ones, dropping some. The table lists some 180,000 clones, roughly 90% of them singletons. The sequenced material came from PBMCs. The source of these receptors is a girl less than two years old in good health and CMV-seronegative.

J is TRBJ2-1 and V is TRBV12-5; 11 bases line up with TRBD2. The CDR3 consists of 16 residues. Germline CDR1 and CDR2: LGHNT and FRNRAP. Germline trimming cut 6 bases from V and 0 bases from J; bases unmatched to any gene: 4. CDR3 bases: TGTGCTAGTGGCCCTAGCGGGGGGAGCTCCTACAATGAGCAGTTCTTC. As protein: CASGPSGGSSYNEQFF.

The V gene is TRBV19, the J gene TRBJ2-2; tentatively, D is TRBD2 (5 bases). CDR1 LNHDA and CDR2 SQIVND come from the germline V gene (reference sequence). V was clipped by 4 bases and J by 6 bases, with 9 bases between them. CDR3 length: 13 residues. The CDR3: CASSNGDAGELFF. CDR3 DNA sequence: TGTGCCAGTAGTAACGGGGATGCCGGGGAGCTGTTTTTT.

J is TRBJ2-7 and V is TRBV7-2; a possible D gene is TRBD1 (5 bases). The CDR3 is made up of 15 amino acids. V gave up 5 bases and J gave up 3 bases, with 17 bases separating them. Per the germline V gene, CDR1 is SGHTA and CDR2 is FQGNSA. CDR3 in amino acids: CASSRLMGQNYEQYF. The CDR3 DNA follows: TGTGCCAGCAGCCGTCTAATGGGGCAGAACTACGAGCAGTACTTC.

The CDR3 bases are TGTGCCAGCCGAAAAAATGGGGACAGCTGGTATGGCTACACCTTC. Translated, it gives CASRKNGDSWYGYTF. This rearrangement joins TRBV5-5 to TRBJ1-2; TRBD1 aligns across 7 bases. Per the germline V gene, CDR1 is SGHKS and CDR2 is YYEKEE (reference sequence). This CDR3 has 15 amino acids. The J segment lost 5 bases and the V segment lost 7 bases, leaving 14 bases of the junction unmatched.

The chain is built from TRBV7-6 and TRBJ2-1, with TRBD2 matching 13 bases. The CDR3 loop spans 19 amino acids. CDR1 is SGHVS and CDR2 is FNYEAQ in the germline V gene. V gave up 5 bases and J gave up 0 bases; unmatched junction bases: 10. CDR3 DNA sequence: TGTGCCAGCAGCCTAAGACTAGCGGGAGGCTTTAGCTCCTACAATGAGCAGTTCTTC. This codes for CASSLRLAGGFSSYNEQFF.

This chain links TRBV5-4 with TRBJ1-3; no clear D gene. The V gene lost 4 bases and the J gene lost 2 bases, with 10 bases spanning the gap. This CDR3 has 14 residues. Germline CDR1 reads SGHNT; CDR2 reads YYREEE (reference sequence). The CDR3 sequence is CASSTGMTGNTIYF. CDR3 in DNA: TGTGCCAGCAGCACCGGGATGACTGGAAACACCATATATTTT.

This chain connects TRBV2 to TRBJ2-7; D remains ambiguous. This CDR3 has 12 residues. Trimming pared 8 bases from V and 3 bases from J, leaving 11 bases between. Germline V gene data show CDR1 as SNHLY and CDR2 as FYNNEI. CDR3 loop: CASSELSYEQYF. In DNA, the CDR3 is TGTGCCAGCTCCGAATTGAGCTACGAGCAGTACTTC. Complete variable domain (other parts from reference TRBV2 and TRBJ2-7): EPEVTQTPSHQVTQMGQEVILRCVPISNHLYFYWYRQILGQKVEFLVSFYNNEISEKSEIFDDQFSVERPDGSNFTLKIRSTKLEDSAMYFCASSELSYEQYFGPGTRLTVT.